The 21 T cell receptor beta chains below all came from one sample that was sequenced in a study of blood T cell repertoires in COVID-19 (dated by TCRdb to 2020 to 2021). The library was produced with the immunoSEQ multiplex PCR assay. TCRdb stores this immuneACCESS table with in-frame sequences only. Part of the clones is absent; in the studies checked, under half of the shortfall reflects unresolved V genes, and no reason is known for the rest. Across this sample there are 250,000 to 350,000 clones, with about 92% seen only once. 2.6% of the sample is in the top ten clones. Specimen: PBMCs or T cells enriched from blood (not recorded which). Receptors originate from a man aged 60 to 69 who had recovered from COVID-19.

This rearrangement joins TRBV7-2 to TRBJ2-3; 12 nucleotides align to TRBD2. With V trimmed by 2 bases and J by 0 bases, 3 bases remained unmatched. The CDR3 sequence is 17 residues long. The germline V gene encodes CDR1 SGHTA and CDR2 FQGNSA. The CDR3 is CASSLRLAGVSTDTQYF. The CDR3 region has the DNA TGTGCCAGCAGCTTAAGACTAGCGGGGGTAAGCACAGATACGCAGTATTTT.

This clone showed up just once. CDR3 sequence reads: CASRTSGVSYNEQFF. CDR3 DNA sequence: TGTGCCAGTAGGACTAGCGGAGTCTCCTACAATGAGCAGTTCTTC. J is TRBJ2-1 and V is TRBV19, with 9 bases lining up with TRBD2. The trim removed 6 bases at V and 0 bases at J, leaving 3 bases unmatched. CDR3 size: 15 residues. CDR1 and CDR2 (germline): LNHDA, SQIVND (reference sequence).

The chain uses TRBV11-3 and TRBJ2-1; TRBD1 is a possible D gene (5 bases). Looked up from germline, CDR1 is SGHNT and CDR2 is YENEEA. CDR3 length: 14 amino acids. V lost 0 bases, J lost 7 bases, and 10 bases lay in between. This CDR3 is CASSLDGRANEQFF. CDR3 nucleotides: TGTGCCAGCAGCTTAGACGGCAGGGCAAATGAGCAGTTCTTC.

This clone was recorded once. This chain connects TRBV30 to TRBJ2-1, with 9 nucleotides matching TRBD2. V trimming: 4 bases; J trimming: 2 bases; junction bases outside the gene matches: 3. The CDR3 spans 14 residues. Germline V gives CDR1 GTSNPN, CDR2 SVGIG (reference sequence). The CDR3 here is CAWMAGGAYNEQFF. The DNA of the CDR3 is TGTGCCTGGATGGCGGGAGGGGCCTACAATGAGCAGTTCTTC.

Comments on this clone: At one end, the junction sequence differs from germline, possibly due to a read error. This sequence joins TRBV3-1 (or the pseudogene TRBV3-2) and TRBJ2-5; 8 nucleotides align to TRBD2. CDR3 length: 14 amino acids. Germline values: CDR1 LGHDT, CDR2 YNNKEL (reference sequence). As DNA, the CDR3 is TGTGCCAGCACCCAAACGGGAGGGCAAGAGACCCAGTACTTC. Protein product: CASTQTGGQETQYF.

J is TRBJ2-2 and V is TRBV7-2; possible D gene TRBD1, 6 bases. The germline V gene encodes CDR1 SGHTA and CDR2 FQGNSA. The CDR3 has 13 residues. V lost 7 bases to trimming and J lost 1 base, with 7 bases between them. This CDR3 reads CASKDRNTGELFF. In DNA form, the CDR3 reads TGTGCCAGCAAGGACAGGAACACCGGGGAGCTGTTTTTT.

The rearrangement links TRBV11-3 to TRBJ2-1; 7 bases match TRBD1. Germline CDR1 reads SGHNT; CDR2 reads YENEEA. The CDR3 is made up of 13 amino acids. Germline trimming cut 5 bases from V and 5 bases from J; bases unmatched to any gene: 3. This CDR3 is CASSKGQHNEQFF. The CDR3 DNA follows: TGTGCCAGCAGCAAGGGACAGCACAATGAGCAGTTCTTC.

The CDR3 spells CASSEQGFSNQPQHF. The CDR3 coding sequence is TGTGCCAGTAGTGAACAGGGATTTAGCAATCAGCCCCAGCATTTT. The V call is TRBV19, the J call TRBJ1-5, with a weak D call TRBD1 (6 bases). Germline CDR1 and CDR2: LNHDA and SQIVND (reference sequence). The V gene lost 5 bases and the J gene lost 0 bases, with 11 bases spanning the gap. The CDR3 consists of 15 residues.

The V and J genes are TRBV11-3 and TRBJ1-2, with a weak D call TRBD1 (6 bases). Germline V gene data show CDR1 as SGHNT and CDR2 as YENEEA. Trimming shortened V by 1 base and J by 3 bases, and 18 bases separated the two germline ends. CDR3 length equals 17 residues. CDR3 amino acids: CASSLAILGAPDYGYTF. The CDR3 DNA reads as TGTGCCAGCAGCTTAGCCATTTTGGGGGCGCCGGACTATGGCTACACCTTC.

In this sample, this clone turned up once. The chain links TRBV7-8 to TRBJ1-1, with D perhaps matching TRBD1 (5 bases). From germline, CDR1 is SGHVS and CDR2 FQNEAQ. This CDR3 has 17 residues. V lost 2 bases and J 4 bases, leaving 20 bases between the germline ends. CDR3: CASSLPRVWGKTTEAFF. CDR3 nucleotide sequence: TGTGCCAGCAGCTTACCCAGGGTATGGGGAAAAACCACTGAAGCTTTCTTT.

The chain carries TRBV19 and TRBJ1-3; the D is unclear. V shed 4 bases and J shed 0 bases, with 7 bases lying between them. The CDR3 spans 14 residues. Per the germline V gene, CDR1 is LNHDA and CDR2 is SQIVND (reference sequence). CDR3 loop: CASSRDLSGNTIYF. In DNA form, the CDR3 reads TGTGCCAGTAGTAGAGATCTCTCTGGAAACACCATATATTTT.

Here the CDR3 DNA reads TGTGCCAGCAGCCGCTACGAGCAGTACTTC. Protein: CASSRYEQYF. The V and J genes are TRBV2 and TRBJ2-7, with D unresolved. The germline V and J ends were trimmed by 6 bases and 3 bases, with 3 bases remaining between them. This CDR3 contains 10 residues. CDR1 is SNHLY, CDR2 FYNNEI, per germline.

The chain carries TRBV6-5 and TRBJ2-7, with D possibly TRBD1 on 5 matching bases. CDR1 and CDR2 (germline): MNHEY, SVGAGI. This CDR3 comprises 13 residues. Between the trimmed V and J ends, which lost 0 bases and 3 bases, there was a span of 6 bases. For the CDR3, the DNA is TGTGCCAGCAGTTACTCCGACAGCTACGAGCAGTACTTC. Residues: CASSYSDSYEQYF.

This rearrangement joins TRBV6-5 to TRBJ2-7; D gene ambiguous. V lost 7 bases, J lost 2 bases, and 15 bases lay in between. The CDR3 loop spans 14 amino acids. Germline V gene lookup returns CDR1 MNHEY and CDR2 SVGAGI. In DNA, the CDR3 is TGTGCCAGCAAGCAGGTCATCCGAGCCTACGAGCAGTACTTC. Its translation: CASKQVIRAYEQYF.

The CDR3 sequence: CASSVGLAGEQFF. In DNA, the CDR3 is TGCGCCAGCAGCGTGGGACTAGCAGGTGAGCAGTTCTTC. The chain carries TRBV5-1 and TRBJ2-1; 9 positions match TRBD2. The V gene's germline CDR1 is SGHRS and CDR2 YFSETQ. Losses at the gene ends were 4 bases for V and 9 bases for J; bases not matched to a gene: 5. The CDR3 extends over 13 amino acids.

CDR3 region: CASSLASTGAGNYGYTF. The CDR3 bases are TGTGCCAGCAGCTTAGCGTCGACAGGGGCAGGAAACTATGGCTACACCTTC. The rearrangement joins TRBV7-2 to TRBJ1-2, with TRBD1 matching 8 bases. Unmatched junction bases numbered 8, after V lost 0 bases and J lost 2 bases. This CDR3 has 17 amino acids. Per the germline V gene, CDR1 is SGHTA and CDR2 is FQGNSA.

V gene TRBV27 combines with J gene TRBJ2-7; D may be TRBD2 (6 bases). The CDR3 spans 13 residues. Germline V lookup: CDR1 MNHEY, CDR2 SMNVEV (reference sequence). V was trimmed by 8 bases and J by 1 base, leaving 12 bases between them. CDR3 region: CASAPGESYEQYF. The CDR3 bases are TGTGCCAGCGCCCCGGGGGAATCCTACGAGCAGTACTTC.

This chain connects TRBV5-1 to TRBJ2-3, with TRBD2 matching over 7 bases. Losses at the gene ends were 0 bases for V and 10 bases for J; bases not matched to a gene: 8. The germline gives CDR1 SGHRS, CDR2 YFSETQ. This CDR3 has 14 amino acids. The CDR3 nucleotides are TGCGCCAGCAGCTTGGAGGCCCGGGAGGTTGCGCAGTATTTT. Translation gives CASSLEAREVAQYF.

The chain joins TRBV5-4 to TRBJ2-1; 8 bases are shared with TRBD1. V lost 0 bases to trimming and J lost 4 bases; unmatched junction nucleotides: 6. The CDR3 sequence is 16 residues long. Germline assignment: CDR1 SGHNT and CDR2 YYREEE (reference sequence). The CDR3 spells CASSLARTGMYNEQFF. The DNA of the CDR3 is TGTGCCAGCAGCTTGGCTAGGACAGGGATGTACAATGAGCAGTTCTTC.

V gene TRBV11-2 combines with J gene TRBJ1-6; tentatively, D is TRBD1 (6 bases). CDR1 and CDR2 (germline): SGHAT, FQNNGV. The V end was cut by 5 bases, the J end by 4 bases, with 9 bases between. The CDR3 runs to 14 residues. CDR3 DNA: TGTGCCAGCAGCATTGGGACATATAATTCACCCCTCCACTTT. It specifies CASSIGTYNSPLHF.

The rearrangement joins TRBV7-2 to TRBJ2-1; TRBD2 agrees at 7 bases. V lost 5 bases and J lost 0; bases outside the gene matches: 4. Germline CDR1 and CDR2: SGHTA and FQGNSA. The CDR3 extends over 15 amino acids. CDR3 protein: CASSRGGVSYNEQFF. The CDR3 region has the DNA TGTGCCAGCAGCCGTGGGGGGGTCTCCTACAATGAGCAGTTCTTC.